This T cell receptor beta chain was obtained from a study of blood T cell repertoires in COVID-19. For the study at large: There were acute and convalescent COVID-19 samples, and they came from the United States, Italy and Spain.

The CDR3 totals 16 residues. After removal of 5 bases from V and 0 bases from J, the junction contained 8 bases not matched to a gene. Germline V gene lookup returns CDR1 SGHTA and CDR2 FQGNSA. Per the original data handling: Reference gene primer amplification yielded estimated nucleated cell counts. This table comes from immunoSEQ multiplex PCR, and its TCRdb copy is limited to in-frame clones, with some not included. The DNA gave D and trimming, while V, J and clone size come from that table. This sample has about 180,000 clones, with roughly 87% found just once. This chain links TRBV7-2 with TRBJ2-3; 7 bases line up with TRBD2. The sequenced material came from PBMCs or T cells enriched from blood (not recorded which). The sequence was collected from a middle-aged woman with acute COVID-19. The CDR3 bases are TGTGCCAGCAGCGACCGCGGGGGATCTAGCACAGATACGCAGTATTTT. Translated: CASSDRGGSSTDTQYF.